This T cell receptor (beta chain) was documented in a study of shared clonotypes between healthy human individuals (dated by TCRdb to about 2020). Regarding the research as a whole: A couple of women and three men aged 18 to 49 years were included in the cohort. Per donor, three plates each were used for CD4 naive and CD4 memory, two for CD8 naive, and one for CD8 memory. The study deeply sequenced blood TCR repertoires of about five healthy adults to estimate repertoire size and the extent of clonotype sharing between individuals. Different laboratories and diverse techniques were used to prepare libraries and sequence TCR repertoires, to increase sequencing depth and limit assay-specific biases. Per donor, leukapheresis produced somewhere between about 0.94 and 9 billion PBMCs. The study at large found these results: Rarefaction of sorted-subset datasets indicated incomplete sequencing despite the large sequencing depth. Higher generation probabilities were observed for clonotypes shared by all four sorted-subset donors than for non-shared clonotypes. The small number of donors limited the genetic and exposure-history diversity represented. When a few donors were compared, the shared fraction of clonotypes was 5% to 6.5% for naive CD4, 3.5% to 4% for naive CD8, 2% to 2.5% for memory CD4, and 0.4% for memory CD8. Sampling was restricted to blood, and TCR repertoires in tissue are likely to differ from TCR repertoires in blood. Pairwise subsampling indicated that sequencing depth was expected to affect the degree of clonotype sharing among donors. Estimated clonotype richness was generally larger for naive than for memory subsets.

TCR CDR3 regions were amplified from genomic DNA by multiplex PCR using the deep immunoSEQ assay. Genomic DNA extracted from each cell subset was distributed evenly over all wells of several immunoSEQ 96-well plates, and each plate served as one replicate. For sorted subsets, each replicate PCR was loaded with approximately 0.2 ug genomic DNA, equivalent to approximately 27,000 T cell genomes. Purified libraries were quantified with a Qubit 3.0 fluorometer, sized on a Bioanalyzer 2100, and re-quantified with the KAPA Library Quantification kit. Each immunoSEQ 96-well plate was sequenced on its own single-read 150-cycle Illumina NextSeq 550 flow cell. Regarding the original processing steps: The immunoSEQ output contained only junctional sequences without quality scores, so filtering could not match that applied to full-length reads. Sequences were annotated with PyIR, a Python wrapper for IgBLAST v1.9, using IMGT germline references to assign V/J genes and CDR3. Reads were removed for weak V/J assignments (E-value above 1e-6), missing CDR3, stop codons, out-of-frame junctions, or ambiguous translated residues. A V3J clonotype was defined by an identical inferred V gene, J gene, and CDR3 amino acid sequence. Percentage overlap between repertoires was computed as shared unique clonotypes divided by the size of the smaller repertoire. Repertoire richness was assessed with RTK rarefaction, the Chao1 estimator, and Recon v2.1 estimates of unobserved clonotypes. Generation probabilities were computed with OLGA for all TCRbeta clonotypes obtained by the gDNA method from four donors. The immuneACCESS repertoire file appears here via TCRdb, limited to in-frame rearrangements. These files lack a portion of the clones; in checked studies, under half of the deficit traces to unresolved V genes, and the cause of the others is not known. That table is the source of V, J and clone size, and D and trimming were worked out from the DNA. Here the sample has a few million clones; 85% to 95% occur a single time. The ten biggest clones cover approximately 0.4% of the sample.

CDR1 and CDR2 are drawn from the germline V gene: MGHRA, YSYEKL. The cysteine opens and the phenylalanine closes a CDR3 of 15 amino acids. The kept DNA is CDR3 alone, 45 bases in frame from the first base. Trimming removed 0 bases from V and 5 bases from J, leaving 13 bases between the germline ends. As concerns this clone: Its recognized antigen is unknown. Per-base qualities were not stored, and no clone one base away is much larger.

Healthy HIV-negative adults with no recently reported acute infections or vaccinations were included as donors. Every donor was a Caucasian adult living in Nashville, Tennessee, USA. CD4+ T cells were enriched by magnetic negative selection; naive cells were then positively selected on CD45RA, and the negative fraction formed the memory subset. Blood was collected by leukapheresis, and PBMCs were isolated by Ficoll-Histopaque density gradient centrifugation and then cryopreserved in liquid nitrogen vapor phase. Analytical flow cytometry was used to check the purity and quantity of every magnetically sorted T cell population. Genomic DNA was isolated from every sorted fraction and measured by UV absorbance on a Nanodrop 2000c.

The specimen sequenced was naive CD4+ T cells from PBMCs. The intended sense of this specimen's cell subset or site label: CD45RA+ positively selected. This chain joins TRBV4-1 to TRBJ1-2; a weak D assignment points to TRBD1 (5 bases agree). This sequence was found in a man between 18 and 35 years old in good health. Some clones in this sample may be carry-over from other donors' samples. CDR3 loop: CASSQEGQGKYGYTF. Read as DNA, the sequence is TGCGCCAGCAGCCAAGAAGGGCAGGGTAAATATGGCTACACCTTC.